The present T cell receptor (beta chain) was sequenced within a study of blood T cell repertoires in COVID-19. With 6 bases clipped from V and 6 bases from J, the junction kept 15 bases outside the gene matches. Germline assignment: CDR1 SGHAT and CDR2 FQNNGV. The CDR3 consists of 17 residues. TCRdb's table, derived via immunoSEQ multiplex PCR, lists solely in-frame clones and lacks some. The repertoire consists of fewer than 450,000 clones, with roughly 91% occurring once and the leading ten covering 0.55% to 0.75%. Sequences were obtained from PBMCs or T cells enriched from blood (not recorded which). The clonotype comes from a man between 18 and 35 years old who had recovered from COVID-19. This rearrangement joins TRBV11-2 to TRBJ2-3, with 10 positions matching TRBD1. CDR3 sequence (DNA): TGTGCCAGCAGTTCCGGATGGACAGGGGGATTGACGGATACGCAGTATTTT. It yields the protein CASSSGWTGGLTDTQYF.